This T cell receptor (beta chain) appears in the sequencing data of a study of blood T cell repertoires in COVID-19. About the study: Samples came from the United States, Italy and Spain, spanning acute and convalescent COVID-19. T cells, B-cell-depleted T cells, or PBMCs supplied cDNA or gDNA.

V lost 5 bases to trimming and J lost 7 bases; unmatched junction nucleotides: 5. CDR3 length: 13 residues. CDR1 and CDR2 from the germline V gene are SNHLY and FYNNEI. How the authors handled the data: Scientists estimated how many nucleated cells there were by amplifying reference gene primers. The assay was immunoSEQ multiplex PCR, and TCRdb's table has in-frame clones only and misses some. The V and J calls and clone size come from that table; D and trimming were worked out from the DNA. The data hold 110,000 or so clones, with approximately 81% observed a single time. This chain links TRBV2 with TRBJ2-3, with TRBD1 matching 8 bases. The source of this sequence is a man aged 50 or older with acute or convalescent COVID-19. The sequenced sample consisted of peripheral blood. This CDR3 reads CASSPGGSNTQYF. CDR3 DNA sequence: TGTGCCAGCAGTCCAGGGGGCTCGAATACGCAGTATTTT.